This T cell receptor beta chain emerged from a study of T cells in Graves' hyperthyroidism and ophthalmopathy. Findings and caveats of the study: A model using 13 V-J features told ophthalmopathy apart from stable hyperthyroidism.

It was RNA transcripts that yielded the amplified TCR beta CDR3 regions. A first-round RT-PCR of the TCR CDR3 used the HTBI primer set. MiXCR, applied by TCRdb to the multiplex PCR reads, yields one record per CDR3 protein. Found here are about 720,000 distinct CDR3 sequences, approximately 16% of them singletons; the top ten hold around 7.7%. This clonotype was recorded a few times. Antigen specificity is unknown. The CDR3 spans 17 residues. The germline V gene encodes CDR1 SGHVS and CDR2 FNYEAQ. V gave up 5 bases and J gave up 1 base; unmatched junction bases: 7. This TCR derives from a man between 18 and 35 years old with Graves' hyperthyroidism. The chain uses TRBV7-6 and TRBJ2-5, with 13 bases lining up with TRBD2. Sequencing input: blood. CDR3 DNA: TGTGCCAGCAGCCCAGGGACTAGCGGGATTCGCCAAGAGACCCAGTACTTC. It specifies CASSPGTSGIRQETQYF.